These 9 T cell receptor beta chains were all obtained from the same sample, sequenced in a study of post-analysis software for immune sequencing data. General study findings and limits: Elevated frequency relative to controls characterized 4 or 5 TRBV segments in patients, TRBV5-6, TRBV5-1 and TRBV20-1 among them.

Which antigens these TCRs recognize remains unknown. The TCR beta cDNA libraries contained unique molecular identifiers. TCRdb re-called the PCR reads with MiXCR, one entry per CDR3 protein. The sample records about 460,000 distinct CDR3 sequences, roughly 45% being singletons. The specimen was blood. These receptors originate from a girl aged 10 to 17 with multiple sclerosis.

This chain uses TRBV28 with TRBJ2-3, with a tentative D call TRBD1 (6 bases). CDR1 and CDR2 (germline): MDHEN, SYDVKM. The CDR3 is 16 amino acids. Trimming stripped 5 bases from V and 0 bases from J, with 15 bases between. CDR3 in DNA: TGTGCCAGCAGTGACGGACAGCTCTCTAGCACAGATACGCAGTATTTT. It yields the protein CASSDGQLSSTDTQYF. The complete variable domain, with remaining parts taken from reference TRBV28 and TRBJ2-3, reads DVKVTQSSRYLVKRTGEKVFLECVQDMDHENMFWYRQDPGLGLRLIYFSYDVKMKEKGDIPEGYSVSREKKERFSLILESASTNQTSMYLCASSDGQLSSTDTQYFGPGTRLTVL.

This clonotype was recorded a few times. The CDR3 sequence is CASSQDGELAGAYEQFF. In nucleotides, the CDR3 is TGCGCCAGCAGCCAAGATGGGGAACTAGCGGGAGCCTATGAGCAGTTCTTC. The chain joins TRBV4-3 to TRBJ2-1; 11 bases agree with TRBD2. From germline, CDR1 is LGHNA and CDR2 YSLEER. Trimming removed 0 bases from V and 8 bases from J; junction bases left unmatched: 9. This CDR3 is built from 17 residues.

The rearrangement uses TRBV30 and TRBJ2-1; maybe TRBD2 (6 bases). The ends were cut back, 0 bases at V and 4 bases at J, with 10 bases in the middle. Per germline, CDR1 GTSNPN and CDR2 SVGIG (reference sequence). The CDR3 extends over 14 amino acids. CDR3 region: CAWSVLATYNEQFF. The DNA for the CDR3 is TGTGCCTGGAGTGTACTAGCTACATACAATGAGCAGTTCTTC.

The sample holds one count of this clonotype. The V gene is TRBV27, the J gene TRBJ2-6, with TRBD2 matching 8 bases. The ends lost 5 bases at V and 0 bases at J; junction bases unmatched: 18. The CDR3 has 21 amino acids. CDR1 and CDR2 (germline): MNHEY, SMNVEV (reference sequence). Here the CDR3 reads CASSPGTSSSGRSSGANVLTF. Here the CDR3 DNA reads TGTGCCAGCAGTCCCGGGACTAGTTCAAGCGGCCGCAGCTCTGGGGCCAACGTCCTGACTTTC.

The CDR3 DNA reads as TGTGCCAGCAGCCAAGGGGGAGATCAGCCCCAGTACTTC. Amino acids: CASSQGGDQPQYF. The chain recombines TRBV3-1 with TRBJ2-5, with D possibly matching TRBD2 (5 bases). The CDR3 is 13 amino acids. Germline assignment: CDR1 LGHDT and CDR2 YNNKEL (reference sequence). Trimming left V 1 base short and J 9 bases short, with 12 bases between.

The chain uses TRBV20-1 and TRBJ2-5; D may be TRBD1 (6 bases). The CDR3 runs 16 residues. V was trimmed by 6 bases and J by 0 bases, leaving 20 bases between them. Germline-derived CDR1 and CDR2 are DFQATT and SNEGSKA (reference sequence). In nucleotides, the CDR3 is TGCAGTGCCTACCCCCGGGACACTGCGTACCAAGAGACCCAGTACTTC. Translation: CSAYPRDTAYQETQYF.

In its sample, this clonotype was seen many times. The chain combines TRBV7-2 with TRBJ2-7, with D hard to call. Trimming pared 3 bases from V and 3 bases from J, leaving 3 bases between. Germline CDR1 and CDR2: SGHTA and FQGNSA. The CDR3 totals 11 residues. The DNA for the CDR3 is TGTGCCAGCAGCTTGTTCTACGAGCAGTACTTC. Translation gives CASSLFYEQYF.

This rearrangement joins TRBV5-5 to TRBJ2-7, with a possible D match to TRBD2 (6 bases). CDR1 and CDR2 from the germline V gene are SGHKS and YYEKEE (reference sequence). This CDR3 is built from 15 residues. V was shortened by 1 base and J by 0 bases, with 11 bases between the two germline ends. The CDR3 sequence is CASSLSAGYSYEQYF. CDR3 coding DNA: TGTGCCAGCAGCTTGTCTGCGGGATACTCCTACGAGCAGTACTTC.

The chain has TRBV21-1 and TRBJ2-4. TRBJ2-7 matches the DNA end more closely, so the J call is doubtful. TRBV21-1 is a pseudogene. The CDR3 has 15 amino acids. The CDR3 protein is CASSFSSVGSYEQYF. As DNA, the CDR3 is TGTGCCAGCAGCTTTTCTTCGGTGGGTAGCTACGAGCAGTACTTC.